The rows below give T cell receptor beta chains drawn from one sample of a study of cytomegalovirus exposure and HLA in healthy donors. Sequenced by immunoSEQ multiplex PCR; TCRdb stores in-frame clones only, minus some. Of about 100,000 clones listed, 60% to 85% are singletons. Sequencing was carried out using PBMCs. Source of these receptors: a female donor in good health and CMV-seropositive. The CDR3 runs from the conserved cysteine through the conserved F or W. The D gene is left open where the match is weak. Some rows have no size entry. The others give once, few or many, or a class for an expanded clone.

V gene: TRBV5-1; CDR3 length: 14; clone size: -; D gene: TRBD1; J gene: TRBJ2-3; CDR3 protein: CASRGTGLTDTQYF; CDR3 DNA: TGCGCCAGCAGAGGGACAGGCCTCACAGATACGCAGTATTTT
V gene: TRBV28; CDR3 length: 13; clone size: -; D gene: -; J gene: TRBJ2-2; CDR3 protein: CASSTANTGELFF; CDR3 DNA: TGTGCCAGCAGTACAGCGAACACCGGGGAGCTGTTTTTT
V gene: TRBV30; CDR3 length: 13; clone size: -; D gene: -; J gene: TRBJ2-5; CDR3 protein: CAWARTVQETQYF; CDR3 DNA: TGTGCCTGGGCACGGACAGTTCAAGAGACCCAGTACTTC
V gene: TRBV9; CDR3 length: 15; clone size: -; D gene: TRBD2; J gene: TRBJ2-7; CDR3 protein: CASSVAGGTPYEQYF; CDR3 DNA: TGTGCCAGCAGCGTAGCGGGAGGGACACCATACGAGCAGTACTTC
V gene: TRBV2; CDR3 length: 12; clone size: -; D gene: -; J gene: TRBJ2-3; CDR3 protein: CASSSTRYTQYF; CDR3 DNA: TGTGCCAGCAGTTCGACTAGGTATACGCAGTATTTT
V gene: TRBV9; CDR3 length: 14; clone size: -; D gene: TRBD1; J gene: TRBJ1-2; CDR3 protein: CASSTGTGDRGYTF; CDR3 DNA: TGTGCCAGCAGCACCGGGACAGGGGATCGCGGCTACACCTTC
V gene: TRBV11-2; CDR3 length: 13; clone size: -; D gene: -; J gene: TRBJ2-2; CDR3 protein: CASRLASTGELFF; CDR3 DNA: TGTGCCAGCAGACTAGCAAGCACCGGGGAGCTGTTTTTT
V gene: TRBV11-3; CDR3 length: 14; clone size: -; D gene: TRBD2; J gene: TRBJ2-1; CDR3 protein: CASSSPGGYNEQFF; CDR3 DNA: TGTGCCAGCAGCTCCCCGGGAGGGTATAATGAGCAGTTCTTC
V gene: TRBV4-2; CDR3 length: 16; clone size: -; D gene: -; J gene: TRBJ1-1; CDR3 protein: CASSQATGFSRADAFF; CDR3 DNA: TGTGCCAGCAGCCAGGCTACAGGGTTCTCTCGCGCGGACGCTTTCTTT
V gene: TRBV5-1; CDR3 length: 14; clone size: once; D gene: TRBD1; J gene: TRBJ2-7; CDR3 protein: CASSWVTGAGEQYF; CDR3 DNA: TGCGCCAGCAGCTGGGTGACAGGGGCGGGGGAGCAGTACTTC
V gene: TRBV2; CDR3 length: 15; clone size: -; D gene: TRBD1; J gene: TRBJ2-5; CDR3 protein: CASSEASRGRETQYF; CDR3 DNA: TGTGCCAGCAGTGAAGCATCGAGGGGGCGGGAGACCCAGTACTTC
V gene: TRBV5-4; CDR3 length: 18; clone size: -; D gene: TRBD2; J gene: TRBJ2-3; CDR3 protein: CASSLSSGGRNLLDTQYF; CDR3 DNA: TGTGCCAGCAGCTTGAGTAGCGGGGGGCGCAATCTCCTAGATACGCAGTATTTT
V gene: TRBV28; CDR3 length: 16; clone size: -; D gene: TRBD1; J gene: TRBJ1-3; CDR3 protein: CASSPLSTGAGNTIYF; CDR3 DNA: TGTGCCAGCAGTCCGCTCTCGACAGGGGCTGGAAACACCATATATTTT
V gene: TRBV5-1; CDR3 length: 15; clone size: -; D gene: TRBD1; J gene: TRBJ2-3; CDR3 protein: CASSSTGVQPDTQYF; CDR3 DNA: TGCGCCAGCAGCTCGACAGGGGTCCAGCCAGATACGCAGTATTTT
V gene: TRBV29-1; CDR3 length: 13; clone size: -; D gene: -; J gene: TRBJ2-3; CDR3 protein: CSVDAGQSDTQYF; CDR3 DNA: TGCAGCGTTGACGCGGGACAGTCTGATACGCAGTATTTT
V gene: TRBV4-1; CDR3 length: 16; clone size: -; D gene: TRBD2; J gene: TRBJ2-1; CDR3 protein: CASSQLGLAGYNEQFF; CDR3 DNA: TGCGCCAGCAGCCAATTGGGGCTAGCGGGATACAATGAGCAGTTCTTC
V gene: TRBV30; CDR3 length: 17; clone size: -; D gene: TRBD1; J gene: TRBJ1-3; CDR3 protein: CAWSVPPTGGQGNTIYF; CDR3 DNA: TGTGCCTGGAGTGTACCCCCTACAGGGGGACAAGGAAACACCATATATTTT
V gene: TRBV7-2; CDR3 length: 16; clone size: -; D gene: -; J gene: TRBJ1-6; CDR3 protein: CASSPTTGAYNSPLHF; CDR3 DNA: TGTGCCAGCAGCCCAACAACGGGGGCCTATAATTCACCCCTCCACTTT
V gene: TRBV29-1; CDR3 length: 15; clone size: -; D gene: TRBD1; J gene: TRBJ2-7; CDR3 protein: CSGREGTGEGYEQYF; CDR3 DNA: TGCAGCGGGCGCGAAGGGACAGGGGAGGGCTACGAGCAGTACTTC
V gene: TRBV7-2; CDR3 length: 13; clone size: -; D gene: -; J gene: TRBJ2-7; CDR3 protein: CASTPGILYEQYF; CDR3 DNA: TGTGCCAGCACCCCCGGGATCCTCTACGAGCAGTACTTC
V gene: TRBV14; CDR3 length: 14; clone size: -; D gene: TRBD2; J gene: TRBJ2-1; CDR3 protein: CASSRRGGLAEQFF; CDR3 DNA: TGTGCCAGCAGCCGGCGGGGGGGCCTGGCTGAGCAGTTCTTC
V gene: TRBV29-1; CDR3 length: 13; clone size: -; D gene: TRBD1; J gene: TRBJ2-3; CDR3 protein: CSGNDRATDTQYF; CDR3 DNA: TGCAGCGGCAATGACAGGGCCACAGATACGCAGTATTTT
V gene: TRBV19; CDR3 length: 12; clone size: -; D gene: -; J gene: TRBJ1-2; CDR3 protein: CASSMSGYGYTF; CDR3 DNA: TGTGCCAGTAGTATGAGCGGCTATGGCTACACCTTC
V gene: TRBV4-1; CDR3 length: 15; clone size: -; D gene: TRBD1; J gene: TRBJ2-7; CDR3 protein: CASSLTGTGGNEQYF; CDR3 DNA: TGCGCCAGCAGCCTCACCGGGACAGGGGGGAACGAGCAGTACTTC
V gene: TRBV5-1; CDR3 length: 14; clone size: -; D gene: -; J gene: TRBJ2-1; CDR3 protein: CASSFGQAYNEQFF; CDR3 DNA: TGCGCCAGCAGCTTTGGGCAGGCATACAATGAGCAGTTCTTC
V gene: TRBV2; CDR3 length: 13; clone size: -; D gene: -; J gene: TRBJ1-5; CDR3 protein: CASSVTGYQPQHF; CDR3 DNA: TGTGCCAGCAGTGTTACAGGGTATCAGCCCCAGCATTTT
V gene: TRBV30; CDR3 length: 14; clone size: -; D gene: TRBD1; J gene: TRBJ2-4; CDR3 protein: CAWSAGTGQYIQYF; CDR3 DNA: TGTGCCTGGAGCGCCGGGACAGGGCAATACATTCAGTACTTC
V gene: TRBV21-1; CDR3 length: 16; clone size: once; D gene: -; J gene: TRBJ2-1; CDR3 protein: CASSKPIKPLVDEQFF; CDR3 DNA: TGTGCCAGCAGCAAACCAATAAAGCCATTGGTCGATGAGCAGTTCTTC
V gene: TRBV2; CDR3 length: 13; clone size: few; D gene: -; J gene: TRBJ1-4; CDR3 protein: CASRDFFNEKLFF; CDR3 DNA: TGTGCCAGCAGGGACTTTTTTAATGAAAAACTGTTTTTT
V gene: TRBV7-2; CDR3 length: 17; clone size: -; D gene: TRBD1; J gene: TRBJ2-1; CDR3 protein: CASSLVGTGRRDNEQFF; CDR3 DNA: TGTGCCAGCAGCTTAGTTGGGACAGGGAGGCGAGACAATGAGCAGTTCTTC
V gene: TRBV2; CDR3 length: 16; clone size: -; D gene: TRBD2; J gene: TRBJ2-7; CDR3 protein: CASSEAGVAGDYEQYF; CDR3 DNA: TGTGCCAGCAGTGAAGCAGGGGTGGCGGGGGACTACGAGCAGTACTTC
V gene: TRBV19; CDR3 length: 15; clone size: -; D gene: -; J gene: TRBJ1-2; CDR3 protein: CASRIEKTGGRGYTF; CDR3 DNA: TGTGCCAGTAGGATCGAAAAGACAGGTGGCCGTGGCTACACCTTC
V gene: TRBV13; CDR3 length: 14; clone size: few; D gene: TRBD2; J gene: TRBJ2-7; CDR3 protein: CASSRLAGPYEQYF; CDR3 DNA: TGTGCCAGCAGCCGACTAGCGGGACCGTACGAGCAGTACTTC
V gene: TRBV5-6; CDR3 length: 16; clone size: -; D gene: TRBD1; J gene: TRBJ2-1; CDR3 protein: CASSLRLSTGYNEQFF; CDR3 DNA: TGTGCCAGCAGCTTGAGGTTATCGACAGGGTACAATGAGCAGTTCTTC
V gene: TRBV6-1; CDR3 length: 12; clone size: -; D gene: -; J gene: TRBJ2-7; CDR3 protein: CASRGAVYEQYF; CDR3 DNA: TGTGCCAGTCGGGGTGCGGTGTACGAGCAGTACTTC
V gene: TRBV4-3; CDR3 length: 17; clone size: -; D gene: TRBD2; J gene: TRBJ2-3; CDR3 protein: CASSQGGAAGGLDTQYF; CDR3 DNA: TGCGCCAGCAGCCAAGGCGGTGCAGCGGGGGGGCTTGATACGCAGTATTTT
V gene: TRBV6-5; CDR3 length: 15; clone size: once; D gene: TRBD1; J gene: TRBJ1-5; CDR3 protein: CASSRGQGINQPQHF; CDR3 DNA: TGTGCCAGCAGTAGGGGACAGGGGATTAATCAGCCCCAGCATTTT
V gene: TRBV5-4; CDR3 length: 16; clone size: -; D gene: TRBD2; J gene: TRBJ2-2; CDR3 protein: CASSLRTSGYTGELFF; CDR3 DNA: TGTGCCAGCAGCTTGCGGACTAGCGGTTACACCGGGGAGCTGTTTTTT
V gene: TRBV6-5; CDR3 length: 13; clone size: -; D gene: -; J gene: TRBJ1-5; CDR3 protein: CASSATGNQPQHF; CDR3 DNA: TGTGCCAGCAGCGCGACGGGTAATCAGCCCCAGCATTTT
V gene: TRBV28; CDR3 length: 12; clone size: -; D gene: -; J gene: TRBJ2-5; CDR3 protein: CASKRRGETQYF; CDR3 DNA: TGTGCCAGCAAGAGGCGCGGGGAGACCCAGTACTTC
V gene: TRBV30; CDR3 length: 15; clone size: -; D gene: -; J gene: TRBJ2-4; CDR3 protein: CAWSGGSLAKNIQYF; CDR3 DNA: TGTGCCTGGAGTGGGGGCAGTCTAGCCAAAAACATTCAGTACTTC
V gene: TRBV7-2; CDR3 length: 15; clone size: -; D gene: -; J gene: TRBJ2-5; CDR3 protein: CASSPVGTSQETQYF; CDR3 DNA: TGTGCCAGCAGCCCTGTGGGGACTTCCCAAGAGACCCAGTACTTC
V gene: TRBV6-5; CDR3 length: 15; clone size: -; D gene: -; J gene: TRBJ1-6; CDR3 protein: CASRKARGTDSPLHF; CDR3 DNA: TGTGCCAGCAGAAAAGCACGGGGTACGGATTCACCCCTCCACTTT
V gene: TRBV5-4; CDR3 length: 15; clone size: few; D gene: TRBD2; J gene: TRBJ2-7; CDR3 protein: CASSLGSGRAYEQYF; CDR3 DNA: TGTGCCAGCAGCTTGGGTTCCGGGAGGGCCTACGAGCAGTACTTC
V gene: TRBV6-1; CDR3 length: 14; clone size: -; D gene: TRBD2; J gene: TRBJ2-1; CDR3 protein: CASSEYMAGDEQFF; CDR3 DNA: TGTGCCAGCAGTGAGTACATGGCGGGGGATGAGCAGTTCTTC